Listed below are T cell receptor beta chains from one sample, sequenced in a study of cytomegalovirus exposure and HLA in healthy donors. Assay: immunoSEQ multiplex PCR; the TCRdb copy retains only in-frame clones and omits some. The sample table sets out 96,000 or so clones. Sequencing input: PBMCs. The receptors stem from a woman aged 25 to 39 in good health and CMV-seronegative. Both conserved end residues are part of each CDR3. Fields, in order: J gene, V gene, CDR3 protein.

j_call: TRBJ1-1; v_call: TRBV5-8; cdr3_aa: CASSQSGNTEAFF
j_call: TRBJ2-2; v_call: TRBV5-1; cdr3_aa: CASSTRRGDVTGELFF
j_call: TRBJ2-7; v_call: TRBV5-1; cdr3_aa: CASSFRAGGQNEQYF
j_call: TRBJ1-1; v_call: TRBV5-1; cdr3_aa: CASSLVAGVAEAFF
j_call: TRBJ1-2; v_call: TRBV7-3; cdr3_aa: CASSLTAGNHGYTF
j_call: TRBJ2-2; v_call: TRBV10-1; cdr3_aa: CASSPGTSGSSRTGELFF
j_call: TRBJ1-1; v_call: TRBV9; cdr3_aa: CASSRGQQEMNTEALF
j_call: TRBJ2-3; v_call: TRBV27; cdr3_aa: CASSGVEGADTQYF
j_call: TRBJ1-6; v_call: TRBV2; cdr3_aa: CASSEARKRLHF
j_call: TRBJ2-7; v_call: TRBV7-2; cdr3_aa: CASSRSGTTYEQYF
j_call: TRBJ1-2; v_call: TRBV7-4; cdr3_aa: CASRRASNYGYTF
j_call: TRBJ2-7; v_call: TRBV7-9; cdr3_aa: CASSLGLAGTYQYF
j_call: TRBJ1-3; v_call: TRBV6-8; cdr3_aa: CASSMTTGENGNTIYF
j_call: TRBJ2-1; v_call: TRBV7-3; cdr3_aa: CASSLTGGGYNEQFF
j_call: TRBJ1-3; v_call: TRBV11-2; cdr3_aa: CASSFTGARTSGNTIYF
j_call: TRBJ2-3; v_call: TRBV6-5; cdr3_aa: CASSYSYAGGSDTQYF
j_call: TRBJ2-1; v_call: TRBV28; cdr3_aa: CATEGQGAEQFF
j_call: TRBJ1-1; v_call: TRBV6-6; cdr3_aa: CASSPAGWDTEAFF
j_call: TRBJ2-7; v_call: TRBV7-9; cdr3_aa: CASSRREEYEQYF
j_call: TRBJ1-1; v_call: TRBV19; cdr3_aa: CASSIDVGLESEAFF
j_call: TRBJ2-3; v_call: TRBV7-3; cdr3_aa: CASSLAPSGSGTDTQYF
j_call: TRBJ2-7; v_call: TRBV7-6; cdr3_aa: CASSFGQGDQSYEQYF